This TCR beta chain originates from a study of HIV-infected patients and healthy controls. J was trimmed by 5 bases and V by 4 bases; bases with no gene match: 9. From germline, CDR1 is SGHDT and CDR2 YYEEEE. This CDR3 is built from 15 residues. TCRdb reprocessed the 5' RACE reads with MiXCR, giving one entry per CDR3 protein. The data contain almost 65,000 distinct CDR3 sequences, 15% to 20% of them singletons. This clonotype appeared many times. V gene TRBV5-6 combines with J gene TRBJ2-7; 10 nucleotides align to TRBD2. The sample was CD4+ T cells from blood. This TCR came from a human donor in good health. DNA for the CDR3: TGTGCCAGCAGCCGGTGGTCTAGCGGGAGCAACGAGCAGTACTTC. It yields the protein CASSRWSSGSNEQYF.